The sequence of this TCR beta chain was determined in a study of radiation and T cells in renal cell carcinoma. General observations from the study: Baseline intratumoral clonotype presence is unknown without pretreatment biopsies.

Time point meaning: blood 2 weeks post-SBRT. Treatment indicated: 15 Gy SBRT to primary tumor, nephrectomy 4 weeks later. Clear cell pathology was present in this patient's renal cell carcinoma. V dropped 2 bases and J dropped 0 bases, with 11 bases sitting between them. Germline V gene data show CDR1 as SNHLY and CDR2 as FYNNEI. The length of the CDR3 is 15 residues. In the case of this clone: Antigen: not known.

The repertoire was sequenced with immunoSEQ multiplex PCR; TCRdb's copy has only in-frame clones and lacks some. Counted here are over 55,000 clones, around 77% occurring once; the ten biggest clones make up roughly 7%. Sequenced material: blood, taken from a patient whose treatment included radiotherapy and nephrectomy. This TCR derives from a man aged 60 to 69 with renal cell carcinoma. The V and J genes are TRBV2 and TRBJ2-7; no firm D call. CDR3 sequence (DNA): TGTGCCAGCAGTGAACCCCAAAGACCCTCCTACGAGCAGTACTTC. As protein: CASSEPQRPSYEQYF.